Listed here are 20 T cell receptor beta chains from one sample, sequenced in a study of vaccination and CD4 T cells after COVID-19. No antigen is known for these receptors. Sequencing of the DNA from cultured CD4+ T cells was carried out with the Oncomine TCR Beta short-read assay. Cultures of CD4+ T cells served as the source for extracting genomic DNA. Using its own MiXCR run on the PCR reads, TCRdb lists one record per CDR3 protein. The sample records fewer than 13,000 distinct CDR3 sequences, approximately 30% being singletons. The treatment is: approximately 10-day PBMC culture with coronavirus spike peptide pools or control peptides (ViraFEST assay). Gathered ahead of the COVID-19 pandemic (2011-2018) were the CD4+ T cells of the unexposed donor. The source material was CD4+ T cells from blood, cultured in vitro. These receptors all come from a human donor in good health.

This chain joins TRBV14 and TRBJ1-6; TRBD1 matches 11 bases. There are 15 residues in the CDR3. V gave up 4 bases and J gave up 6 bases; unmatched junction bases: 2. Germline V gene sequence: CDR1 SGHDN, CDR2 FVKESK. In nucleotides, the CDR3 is TGTGCCAGCAGCCGGACAGGGGGCGGTAATTCACCCCTCCACTTT. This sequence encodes CASSRTGGGNSPLHF.

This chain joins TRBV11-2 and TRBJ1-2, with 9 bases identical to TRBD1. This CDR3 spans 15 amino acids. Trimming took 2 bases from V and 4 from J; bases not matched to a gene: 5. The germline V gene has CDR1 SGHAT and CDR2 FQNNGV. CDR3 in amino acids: CASSLPRGQGYGYTF. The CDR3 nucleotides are TGTGCCAGCAGCTTACCTAGGGGACAGGGCTATGGCTACACCTTC.

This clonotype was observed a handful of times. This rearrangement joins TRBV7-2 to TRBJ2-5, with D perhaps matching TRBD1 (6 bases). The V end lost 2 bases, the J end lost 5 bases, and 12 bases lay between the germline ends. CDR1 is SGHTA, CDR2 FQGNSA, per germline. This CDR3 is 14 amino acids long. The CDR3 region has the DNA TGTGCCAGCAGCTTAATAAGGGGGTGGGAGACCCAGTACTTC. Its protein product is CASSLIRGWETQYF. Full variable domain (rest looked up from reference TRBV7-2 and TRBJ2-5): GAGVSQSPSNKVTEKGKDVELRCDPISGHTALYWYRQSLGQGLEFLIYFQGNSAPDKSGLPSDRFSAERTGGSVSTLTIQRTQQEDSAVYLCASSLIRGWETQYFGPGTRLLVL.

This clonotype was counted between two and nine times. This chain's CDR3 is CSASSGSSYNEQFF. The CDR3 DNA is TGCAGTGCTTCTAGCGGGAGCTCCTACAATGAGCAGTTCTTC. The chain uses TRBV20-1 and TRBJ2-1; 10 positions match TRBD2. V shed 5 bases, J shed 0 bases, and the junction held 1 base outside the gene matches. CDR1 DFQATT and CDR2 SNEGSKA come from the germline V gene (reference sequence). This CDR3 has 14 amino acids.

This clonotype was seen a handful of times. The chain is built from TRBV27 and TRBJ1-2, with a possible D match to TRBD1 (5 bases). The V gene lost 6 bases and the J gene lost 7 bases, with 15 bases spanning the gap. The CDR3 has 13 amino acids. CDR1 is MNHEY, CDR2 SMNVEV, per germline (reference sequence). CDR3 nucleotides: TGTGCCAGCAGCGTCAACGGACATGCTGGCTACACCTTC. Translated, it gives CASSVNGHAGYTF.

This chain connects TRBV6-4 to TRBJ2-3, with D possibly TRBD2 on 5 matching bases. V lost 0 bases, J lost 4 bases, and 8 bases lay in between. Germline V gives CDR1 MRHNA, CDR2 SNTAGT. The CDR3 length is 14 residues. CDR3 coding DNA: TGTGCCAGCAGTGACTCAGAGGGCTCAGATACGCAGTATTTT. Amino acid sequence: CASSDSEGSDTQYF.

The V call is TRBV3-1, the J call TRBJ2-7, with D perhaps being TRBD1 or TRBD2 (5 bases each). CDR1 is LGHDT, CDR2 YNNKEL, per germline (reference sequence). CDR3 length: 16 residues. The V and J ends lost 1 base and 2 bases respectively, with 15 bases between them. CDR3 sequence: CASSQVVGTPAYEQYF. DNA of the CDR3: TGTGCCAGCAGCCAAGTTGTGGGGACCCCAGCCTACGAGCAGTACTTC.

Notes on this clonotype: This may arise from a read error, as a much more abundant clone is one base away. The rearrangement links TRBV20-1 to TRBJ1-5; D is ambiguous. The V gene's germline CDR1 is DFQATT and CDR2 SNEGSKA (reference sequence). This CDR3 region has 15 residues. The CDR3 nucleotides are TGCAATGCTAGAGATAGTGGTTATAGCAATCAGCCCCAGCATTTT. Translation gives CNARDSGYSNQPQHF.

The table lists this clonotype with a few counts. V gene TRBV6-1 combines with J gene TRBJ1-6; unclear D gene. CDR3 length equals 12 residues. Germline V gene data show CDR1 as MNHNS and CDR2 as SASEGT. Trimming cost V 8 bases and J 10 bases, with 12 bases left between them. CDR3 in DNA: TGTGCCAGCTCCAACCCTTTCTCACCCCTCCACTTT. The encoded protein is CASSNPFSPLHF.

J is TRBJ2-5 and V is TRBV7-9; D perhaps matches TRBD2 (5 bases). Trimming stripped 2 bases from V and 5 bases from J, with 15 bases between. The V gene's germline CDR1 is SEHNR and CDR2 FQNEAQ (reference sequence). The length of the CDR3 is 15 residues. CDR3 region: CASSLRASGYETQYF. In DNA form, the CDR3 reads TGTGCCAGCAGCTTAAGGGCAAGCGGCTATGAGACCCAGTACTTC.

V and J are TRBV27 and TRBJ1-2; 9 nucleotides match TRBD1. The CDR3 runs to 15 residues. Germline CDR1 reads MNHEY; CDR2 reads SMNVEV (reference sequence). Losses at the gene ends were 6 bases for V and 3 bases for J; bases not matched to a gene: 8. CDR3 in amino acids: CASSRTGVGDYGYTF. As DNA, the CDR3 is TGTGCCAGCAGCCGGACAGGGGTTGGGGACTATGGCTACACCTTC.

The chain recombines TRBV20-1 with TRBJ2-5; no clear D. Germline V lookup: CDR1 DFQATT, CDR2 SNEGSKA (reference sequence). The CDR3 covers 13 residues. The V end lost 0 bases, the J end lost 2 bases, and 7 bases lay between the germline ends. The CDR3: CSAREGLQETQYF. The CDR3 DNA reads TGCAGTGCTAGAGAGGGGTTACAAGAGACCCAGTACTTC.

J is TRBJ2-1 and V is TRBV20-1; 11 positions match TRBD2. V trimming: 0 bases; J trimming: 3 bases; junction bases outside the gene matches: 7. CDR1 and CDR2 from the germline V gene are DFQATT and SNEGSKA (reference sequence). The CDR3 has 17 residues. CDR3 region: CSARDPGGTSGYNEQFF. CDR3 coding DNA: TGCAGTGCTAGAGATCCCGGTGGGACTAGCGGCTACAATGAGCAGTTCTTC.

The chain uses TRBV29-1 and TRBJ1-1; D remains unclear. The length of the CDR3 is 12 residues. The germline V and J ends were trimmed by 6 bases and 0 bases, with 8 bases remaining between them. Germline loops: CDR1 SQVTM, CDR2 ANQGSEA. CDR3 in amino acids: CSVGRLNTEAFF. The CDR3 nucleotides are TGCAGCGTCGGACGGCTGAACACTGAAGCTTTCTTT.

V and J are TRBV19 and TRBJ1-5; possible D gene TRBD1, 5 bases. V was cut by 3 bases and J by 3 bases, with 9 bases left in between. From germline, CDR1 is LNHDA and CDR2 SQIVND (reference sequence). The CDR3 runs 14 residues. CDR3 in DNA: TGTGCCAGTAGTATTATGACAGACAATCAGCCCCAGCATTTT. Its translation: CASSIMTDNQPQHF.

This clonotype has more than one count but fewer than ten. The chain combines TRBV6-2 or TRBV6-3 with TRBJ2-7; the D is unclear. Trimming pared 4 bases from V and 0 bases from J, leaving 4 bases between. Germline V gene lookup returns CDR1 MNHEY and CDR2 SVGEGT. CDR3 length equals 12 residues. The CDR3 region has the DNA TGTGCCAGCAGTTCCCCCTCCTACGAGCAGTACTTC. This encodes CASSSPSYEQYF.

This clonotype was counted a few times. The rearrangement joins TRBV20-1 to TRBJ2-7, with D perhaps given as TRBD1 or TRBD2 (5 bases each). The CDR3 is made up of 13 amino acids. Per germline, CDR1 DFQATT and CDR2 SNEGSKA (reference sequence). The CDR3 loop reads CSIPGRTLYEQYF. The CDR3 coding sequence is TGCAGCATACCGGGACGGACCCTTTACGAGCAGTACTTC.

The CDR3 region has the DNA TGTGCCACCAGTGATCACAGGTCGGAGAATGAGCAGTTCTTC. Residues: CATSDHRSENEQFF. The chain combines TRBV24-1 with TRBJ2-1; weak D call: TRBD1 (5 bases). Trimming cost V 3 bases and J 7 bases, with 12 bases left between them. The CDR3 has 14 residues. Germline CDR1 and CDR2: KGHDR and SFDVKD.

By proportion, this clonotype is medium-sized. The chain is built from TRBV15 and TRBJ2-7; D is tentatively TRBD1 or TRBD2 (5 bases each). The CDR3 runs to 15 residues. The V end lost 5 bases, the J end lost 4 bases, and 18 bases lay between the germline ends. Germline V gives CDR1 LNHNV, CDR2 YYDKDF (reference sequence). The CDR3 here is CATSPLGGALYEQYF. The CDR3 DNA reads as TGTGCCACCAGCCCACTTGGGGGTGCCCTTTACGAGCAGTACTTC. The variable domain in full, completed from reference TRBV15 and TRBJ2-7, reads DAMVIQNPRYQVTQFGKPVTLSCSQTLNHNVMYWYQQKSSQAPKLLFHYYDKDFNNEADTPDNFQSRRPNTSFCFLDIRSPGLGDTAMYLCATSPLGGALYEQYFGPGTRLTVT.

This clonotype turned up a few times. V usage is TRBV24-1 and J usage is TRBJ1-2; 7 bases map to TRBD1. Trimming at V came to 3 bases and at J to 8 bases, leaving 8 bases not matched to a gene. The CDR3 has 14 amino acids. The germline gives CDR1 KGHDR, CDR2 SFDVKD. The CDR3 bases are TGTGCCACCAGTGATGACCGACAGGGTTGGGGCTACACCTTC. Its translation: CATSDDRQGWGYTF.